This T cell receptor (beta chain) was sequenced during a study of cytomegalovirus exposure and HLA in healthy donors. The donors were members of the validation cohort comprising 100 to 150 subjects, separate from the roughly 670-subject first cohort. The ends were cut back, 5 bases at V and 0 bases at J, with 14 bases in the middle. CDR1 and CDR2 from the germline V gene are SEHNR and FQNEAQ (reference sequence). The CDR3 has 17 amino acids. As for this clone: Its cognate antigen is unknown.

General observations from the study: Subsequent analysis found a tendency for first-cohort TCR clusters to co-occur within the 90 to 150 validation repertoires.

The method was immunoSEQ multiplex PCR; TCRdb's version includes in-frame clones alone and lacks a portion of them. This table has about 220,000 clones, over 80% appearing once. The sample was PBMCs. This rearrangement joins TRBV7-9 to TRBJ1-6; the D is unclear. The sequence derives from a young woman in good health and CMV-seronegative. The CDR3 spells CASSPGRGGSYNSPLHF. For the CDR3, the DNA is TGTGCCAGCAGCCCCGGCCGGGGAGGCTCCTATAATTCACCCCTCCACTTT.